This is a list of T cell receptor beta chains from one sample in a study of blood T cell repertoires in COVID-19. TCRdb's copy holds only in-frame clones and misses some; the assay was immunoSEQ multiplex PCR. The table shows approximately 75,000 clones, with approximately 87% occurring only once. The sequenced material came from peripheral blood. The receptors here all came from an elderly woman with acute or convalescent COVID-19. The CDR3 runs from the conserved cysteine through the conserved F or W. Fields, in order: V gene, J gene, clone size, CDR3 length, D gene, CDR3 DNA, CDR3 protein. D genes are given only for firm matches. Size values are once, few and many counts, or a class for expanded clones, and some rows have none.

V gene: TRBV29-1; J gene: TRBJ2-1; clone size: once; CDR3 length: 11; D gene: -; CDR3 DNA: TGCAGCGTTGAAGATCCTAGATATTCGTTCTTC; CDR3 protein: CSVEDPRYSFF
V gene: TRBV9; J gene: TRBJ1-1; clone size: -; CDR3 length: 14; D gene: TRBD1; CDR3 DNA: TGTGCCAGCAGCGTGGGACAGGGAGCCGCTGAAGCTTTCTTT; CDR3 protein: CASSVGQGAAEAFF
V gene: TRBV6-4; J gene: TRBJ1-5; clone size: -; CDR3 length: 16; D gene: -; CDR3 DNA: TGTGCCAGCAGTGACCCCAGGAGGTATAGCAATCAGCCCCAGCATTTT; CDR3 protein: CASSDPRRYSNQPQHF
V gene: TRBV10-2; J gene: TRBJ2-2; clone size: -; CDR3 length: 13; D gene: -; CDR3 DNA: TGCGCCAGCAGCGGACTGGGCACCGGGGAGCTGTTTTTT; CDR3 protein: CASSGLGTGELFF
V gene: TRBV30; J gene: TRBJ2-1; clone size: -; CDR3 length: 16; D gene: -; CDR3 DNA: TGTGCCTGGAGTGTAATGGGGACGGGTGGGACTAATGAGCAGTTCTTC; CDR3 protein: CAWSVMGTGGTNEQFF
V gene: TRBV29-1; J gene: TRBJ2-3; clone size: -; CDR3 length: 16; D gene: -; CDR3 DNA: TGCAGCGTTGAAGATCGTCTAAGAACAGCCAGTGATACGCAGTATTTT; CDR3 protein: CSVEDRLRTASDTQYF
V gene: TRBV6-6; J gene: TRBJ2-1; clone size: -; CDR3 length: 12; D gene: -; CDR3 DNA: TGTGCCAGCAGGCACATGGGGCATGAGCAGTTCTTC; CDR3 protein: CASRHMGHEQFF
V gene: TRBV9; J gene: TRBJ2-3; clone size: -; CDR3 length: 16; D gene: TRBD2; CDR3 DNA: TGTGCCAGCAGCGTAGAAGCGGGGGGGCCGACAGATACGCAGTATTTT; CDR3 protein: CASSVEAGGPTDTQYF
V gene: TRBV6-5; J gene: TRBJ2-5; clone size: few; CDR3 length: 13; D gene: TRBD2; CDR3 DNA: TGTGCCAGCAGTTGGACTAGCGGCGAGACCCAGTACTTC; CDR3 protein: CASSWTSGETQYF
V gene: TRBV9; J gene: TRBJ2-7; clone size: -; CDR3 length: 14; D gene: TRBD1; CDR3 DNA: TGTGCCAGCAGCGTAGAGGGGGCCTCCTACGAGCAGTACTTC; CDR3 protein: CASSVEGASYEQYF
V gene: TRBV21-1; J gene: TRBJ2-3; clone size: -; CDR3 length: 18; D gene: -; CDR3 DNA: TGTGCCAGCAGCAAAAGTTCCGCTAGCGGAAATAGCACAGATACGCAGTATTTT; CDR3 protein: CASSKSSASGNSTDTQYF
V gene: TRBV5-1; J gene: TRBJ2-1; clone size: -; CDR3 length: 14; D gene: -; CDR3 DNA: TGCGCCAGCAGCTTAGGGGGAGGGGCTCATGAGCAGTTCTTC; CDR3 protein: CASSLGGGAHEQFF
V gene: TRBV9; J gene: TRBJ2-5; clone size: -; CDR3 length: 13; D gene: -; CDR3 DNA: TGTGCCAGCAGCGTAGCGTTGTTGGAGACCCAGTACTTC; CDR3 protein: CASSVALLETQYF
V gene: TRBV1; J gene: TRBJ1-5; clone size: -; CDR3 length: 16; D gene: -; CDR3 DNA: TGCACCAGCAGCCAAGAGGGACAGGGTGCGAATCAGCCCCAGCATTTT; CDR3 protein: CTSSQEGQGANQPQHF
V gene: TRBV2; J gene: TRBJ2-7; clone size: -; CDR3 length: 15; D gene: -; CDR3 DNA: TGTGCCAGCAGCACCCCGACTAGGGTAATCTACGAGCAGTACTTC; CDR3 protein: CASSTPTRVIYEQYF
V gene: TRBV4-2; J gene: TRBJ1-4; clone size: -; CDR3 length: 17; D gene: TRBD1; CDR3 DNA: TGTGCCAGCAGCCAAGGCGGCTTGACAGGGGTAAATGAAAAACTGTTTTTT; CDR3 protein: CASSQGGLTGVNEKLFF
V gene: TRBV6-1; J gene: TRBJ1-1; clone size: -; CDR3 length: 14; D gene: -; CDR3 DNA: TGTGCCAGCAGTGAAATAGGGGGAAACACTGAAGCTTTCTTT; CDR3 protein: CASSEIGGNTEAFF
V gene: TRBV2; J gene: TRBJ1-2; clone size: -; CDR3 length: 12; D gene: TRBD1; CDR3 DNA: TGTGCCAGCGCGACAGGGGGCTATGGCTACACCTTC; CDR3 protein: CASATGGYGYTF
V gene: TRBV14; J gene: TRBJ2-1; clone size: -; CDR3 length: 16; D gene: -; CDR3 DNA: TGTGCCAGCAGCCAAGAGTCAGTAGCCTACTACAATGAGCAGTTCTTC; CDR3 protein: CASSQESVAYYNEQFF
V gene: TRBV30; J gene: TRBJ2-3; clone size: once; CDR3 length: 20; D gene: TRBD2; CDR3 DNA: TGTGCCTGGTCCAAGTCTCCAGTAGCGGGGGGGCCGGGGCGCACAGATACGCAGTATTTT; CDR3 protein: CAWSKSPVAGGPGRTDTQYF
V gene: TRBV2; J gene: TRBJ2-5; clone size: -; CDR3 length: 14; D gene: TRBD1; CDR3 DNA: TGTGCCAGCAGTCGGGACAGCTTCGGAGAGACCCAGTACTTC; CDR3 protein: CASSRDSFGETQYF
V gene: TRBV29-1; J gene: TRBJ2-1; clone size: once; CDR3 length: 14; D gene: -; CDR3 DNA: TGCAGCGTTTCCTTCACTTGGCGGAACAATGAGCAGTTCTTC; CDR3 protein: CSVSFTWRNNEQFF
V gene: TRBV11-2; J gene: TRBJ1-1; clone size: -; CDR3 length: 14; D gene: TRBD1; CDR3 DNA: TGTGCCAGCAGCTTCTCCAGGGGGCGGACTGAAGCTTTCTTT; CDR3 protein: CASSFSRGRTEAFF
V gene: TRBV9; J gene: TRBJ2-1; clone size: -; CDR3 length: 15; D gene: TRBD2; CDR3 DNA: TGTGCCAGCAGCCCGAGCGGGAGTTCCTACAATGAGCAGTTCTTC; CDR3 protein: CASSPSGSSYNEQFF
V gene: TRBV12-3/TRBV12-4; J gene: TRBJ1-2; clone size: -; CDR3 length: 11; D gene: -; CDR3 DNA: TGTGCCAGCAGTTCAGGTTATGGCTACACCTTC; CDR3 protein: CASSSGYGYTF
V gene: TRBV14; J gene: TRBJ2-4; clone size: -; CDR3 length: 13; D gene: -; CDR3 DNA: TGTGCCAGCAGCCAAGTCGAGGCCTACGATCTGTACTTC; CDR3 protein: CASSQVEAYDLYF
V gene: TRBV3-1/TRBV3-2; J gene: TRBJ1-4; clone size: -; CDR3 length: 13; D gene: TRBD1; CDR3 DNA: TGTGCCAGCTCGAGGCAGGGGGAGGAAAAACTGTTTTTT; CDR3 protein: CASSRQGEEKLFF
V gene: TRBV9; J gene: TRBJ2-5; clone size: -; CDR3 length: 13; D gene: -; CDR3 DNA: TGTGCCAGCAGCGGACATAGTGGGGAGACCCAGTACTTC; CDR3 protein: CASSGHSGETQYF
V gene: TRBV5-1; J gene: TRBJ1-1; clone size: -; CDR3 length: 15; D gene: -; CDR3 DNA: TGCGCCAGCAGCTTTTTAGCGGGGGGGAACACTGAAGCTTTCTTT; CDR3 protein: CASSFLAGGNTEAFF
V gene: TRBV2; J gene: TRBJ2-3; clone size: -; CDR3 length: 15; D gene: TRBD2; CDR3 DNA: TGTGCCAGCAGTGGTGGGAGCGGGAATCTGGATACGCAGTATTTT; CDR3 protein: CASSGGSGNLDTQYF
V gene: TRBV27; J gene: TRBJ2-1; clone size: once; CDR3 length: 18; D gene: TRBD2; CDR3 DNA: TGTGCCAGCAGTAACCGGAAGGCAGGGACTAGCGGTTACAATGAGCAGTTCTTC; CDR3 protein: CASSNRKAGTSGYNEQFF
V gene: TRBV7-3; J gene: TRBJ1-6; clone size: -; CDR3 length: 14; D gene: TRBD1; CDR3 DNA: TGTGCCAGCAGCTTGGGACAGGGGAGCTCACCCCTCCACTTT; CDR3 protein: CASSLGQGSSPLHF
V gene: TRBV7-3; J gene: TRBJ2-2; clone size: -; CDR3 length: 16; D gene: -; CDR3 DNA: TGTGCCAGCAGCTTAATACCGGGGGGCCTCACCGGGGAGCTGTTTTTT; CDR3 protein: CASSLIPGGLTGELFF
V gene: TRBV18; J gene: TRBJ1-2; clone size: -; CDR3 length: 16; D gene: TRBD1; CDR3 DNA: TGTGCCAGCTCACCGTTTACGGCAGGGGGCGCGTCAGGCTACACCTTC; CDR3 protein: CASSPFTAGGASGYTF
V gene: TRBV6-5; J gene: TRBJ2-1; clone size: -; CDR3 length: 12; D gene: -; CDR3 DNA: TGTGCCACCAGAGTAGGGGTGGATGAGCAGTTCTTC; CDR3 protein: CATRVGVDEQFF
V gene: TRBV7-9; J gene: TRBJ2-1; clone size: -; CDR3 length: 16; D gene: TRBD2; CDR3 DNA: TGTGCCAGCAGCTACCTCCTGACTAGCGGGAGCGGTGAGCAGTTCTTC; CDR3 protein: CASSYLLTSGSGEQFF
V gene: TRBV6-1; J gene: TRBJ2-1; clone size: -; CDR3 length: 14; D gene: TRBD2; CDR3 DNA: TGTGCCAGCAGTGAGGGACTAGCGGGAGTTAAGCAGTTCTTC; CDR3 protein: CASSEGLAGVKQFF
V gene: TRBV24-1; J gene: TRBJ2-7; clone size: -; CDR3 length: 17; D gene: TRBD1; CDR3 DNA: TGTGCCACCAGTACCTTTACCGGACAGGGATCTCGATACGAGCAGTACTTC; CDR3 protein: CATSTFTGQGSRYEQYF
V gene: TRBV30; J gene: TRBJ1-2; clone size: -; CDR3 length: 13; D gene: -; CDR3 DNA: TGTGCCTGGAATCAGGGGCAGGACTATGGCTACACCTTC; CDR3 protein: CAWNQGQDYGYTF
V gene: TRBV9; J gene: TRBJ2-1; clone size: once; CDR3 length: 16; D gene: -; CDR3 DNA: TGTGCCAGCAGCGTAGCTGGGCGACCCTCCTACAATGAGCAGTTCTTC; CDR3 protein: CASSVAGRPSYNEQFF
V gene: TRBV27; J gene: TRBJ1-2; clone size: -; CDR3 length: 14; D gene: -; CDR3 DNA: TGTGCCAGCAGTGTTTCGGGGGAGTACTATGGCTACACCTTC; CDR3 protein: CASSVSGEYYGYTF
V gene: TRBV9; J gene: TRBJ1-2; clone size: -; CDR3 length: 14; D gene: -; CDR3 DNA: TGTGCCAGCAGCGTAAATACAGGGCACTATGGCTACACCTTC; CDR3 protein: CASSVNTGHYGYTF
V gene: TRBV5-1; J gene: TRBJ1-2; clone size: -; CDR3 length: 14; D gene: -; CDR3 DNA: TGCGCCAGCAGCTTGGGTAGAGGGCGGAATGGCTACACCTTC; CDR3 protein: CASSLGRGRNGYTF
V gene: TRBV25-1; J gene: TRBJ2-1; clone size: once; CDR3 length: 14; D gene: -; CDR3 DNA: TGTGCCAGCAGTGACCCAGTGGCGGCCGATGAGCAGTTCTTC; CDR3 protein: CASSDPVAADEQFF
V gene: TRBV24-1; J gene: TRBJ2-3; clone size: -; CDR3 length: 15; D gene: TRBD1; CDR3 DNA: TGTGCCACCAGTGAGCAGGGGGCCGGCACAGATACGCAGTATTTT; CDR3 protein: CATSEQGAGTDTQYF
V gene: TRBV5-1; J gene: TRBJ2-1; clone size: -; CDR3 length: 16; D gene: TRBD2; CDR3 DNA: TGCGCCAGCAGCTCCTTTACCAGCGGGAGGGGGGATGAGCAGTTCTTC; CDR3 protein: CASSSFTSGRGDEQFF
V gene: TRBV14; J gene: TRBJ2-2; clone size: -; CDR3 length: 15; D gene: TRBD1; CDR3 DNA: TGTGCCAGCAGCCCGGGACAGGGATTCACCGGGGAGCTGTTTTTT; CDR3 protein: CASSPGQGFTGELFF
V gene: TRBV27; J gene: TRBJ2-2; clone size: -; CDR3 length: 19; D gene: TRBD2; CDR3 DNA: TGTGCCAGCAGTTTGAGACTAGCGGGAAACACCGCGAACACCGGGGAGCTGTTTTTT; CDR3 protein: CASSLRLAGNTANTGELFF
V gene: TRBV5-1; J gene: TRBJ1-1; clone size: -; CDR3 length: 15; D gene: TRBD1; CDR3 DNA: TGCGCCAGCAGCACCGGACAGGGTTGGGACACTGAAGCTTTCTTT; CDR3 protein: CASSTGQGWDTEAFF
V gene: TRBV15; J gene: TRBJ2-3; clone size: -; CDR3 length: 16; D gene: -; CDR3 DNA: TGTGCCACCAGCGTGAGCGGAAGGGGCGGGGAAGATACGCAGTATTTT; CDR3 protein: CATSVSGRGGEDTQYF
V gene: TRBV29-1; J gene: TRBJ2-7; clone size: -; CDR3 length: 15; D gene: -; CDR3 DNA: TGCAGCGTTGGTGCCCGGGGAGGTAGTATTGGCGAGCAGTACTTC; CDR3 protein: CSVGARGGSIGEQYF
V gene: TRBV5-1; J gene: TRBJ1-6; clone size: -; CDR3 length: 16; D gene: -; CDR3 DNA: TGCGCCAGCAGCGGGGGCCTACCCGCCTTAAATTCACCCCTCCACTTT; CDR3 protein: CASSGGLPALNSPLHF
V gene: TRBV6-2/TRBV6-3; J gene: TRBJ1-5; clone size: -; CDR3 length: 13; D gene: -; CDR3 DNA: TGTGCCAGCACCCCGACAGGTTATCAGCCCCAGCATTTT; CDR3 protein: CASTPTGYQPQHF
V gene: TRBV11-3; J gene: TRBJ2-1; clone size: once; CDR3 length: 20; D gene: TRBD2; CDR3 DNA: TGTGCCAGCAGCTTCACGTTGGGACTAGCGGAAAAAAGCTCCTACAATGAGCAGTTCTTC; CDR3 protein: CASSFTLGLAEKSSYNEQFF
V gene: TRBV5-4; J gene: TRBJ2-2; clone size: few; CDR3 length: 15; D gene: -; CDR3 DNA: TGTGCCAGCAGCTTGGGGAGGATAAACACCGGGGAGCTGTTTTTT; CDR3 protein: CASSLGRINTGELFF